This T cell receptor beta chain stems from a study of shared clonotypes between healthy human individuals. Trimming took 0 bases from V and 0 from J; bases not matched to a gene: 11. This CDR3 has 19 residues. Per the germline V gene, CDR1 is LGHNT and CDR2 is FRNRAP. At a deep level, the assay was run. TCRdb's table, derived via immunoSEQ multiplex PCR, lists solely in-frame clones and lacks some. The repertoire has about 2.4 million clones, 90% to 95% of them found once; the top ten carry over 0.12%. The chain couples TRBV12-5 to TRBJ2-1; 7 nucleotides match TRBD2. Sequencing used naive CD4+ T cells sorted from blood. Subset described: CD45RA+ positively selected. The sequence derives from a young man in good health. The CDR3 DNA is TGTGCTAGTGGTTTGGTAAGCGGGATAATGGGTAGCTCCTACAATGAGCAGTTCTTC. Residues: CASGLVSGIMGSSYNEQFF.